The following is a T cell receptor (beta chain) sequence with its context. The CDR3 spans 15 residues. Germline V lookup: CDR1 SGHNT, CDR2 YYREEE (reference sequence). V was clipped by 2 bases and J by 8 bases; unmatched bases: 12. This sample stems from a study of blood T cell repertoires in COVID-19. Study details: The origin of the acute and convalescent COVID-19 samples was the United States, Italy and Spain. PBMCs, B-cell-depleted T cells, or T cells provided the cDNA or gDNA that made up the material.

This table comes from immunoSEQ multiplex PCR, and its TCRdb copy is limited to in-frame clones, with some not included. The sample gives over 300,000 clones, over 75% of which show up once; around 9.5% is in the top ten. This TCR was sampled from a woman in her 40s who had recovered from COVID-19. The chain joins TRBV5-4 to TRBJ1-2, with TRBD1 matching over 7 bases. Sequenced input: PBMCs or T cells enriched from blood (not recorded which). The CDR3 DNA is TGTGCCAGCAGCTTTGGCAGGGGGGCTCCTTTGGGCTACACCTTC. Protein: CASSFGRGAPLGYTF.